The clone carrying this TCR beta chain occurred many times. Its antigen is not known. The TCRbeta library was prepared with unique molecular identifiers. TCRdb reprocessed the PCR reads via MiXCR and lists one record per CDR3 protein. In the table there are over 200,000 distinct CDR3 sequences, roughly a sixth of which are singletons. With 7 bases removed from V and 0 bases from J, the gap between germline ends came to 12 bases. CDR3 length: 14 amino acids. Germline CDR1 SGHTA, CDR2 FQGNSA. The source of the sample is a study of T-cell reconstitution after alpha-beta-depleted transplantation in children. General study points: About two months after transplant, alpha-beta T cells reportedly came from several hundred expanded graft clones.

This receptor was obtained from a male patient aged 2-15 years who had a stem cell transplant for acute lymphoblastic leukemia, so the T cells may come from the graft donor. The starting material was PBMCs, mostly from graft donor cells, obtained 360 days after TCRalphabeta/CD19-depleted stem cell transplant. V gene TRBV7-2 combines with J gene TRBJ1-1, with D maybe TRBD1 (6 bases). The CDR3, as DNA: TGTGCCAGCAATGCAGGGGTGGTGAACACTGAAGCTTTCTTT. It translates to CASNAGVVNTEAFF.